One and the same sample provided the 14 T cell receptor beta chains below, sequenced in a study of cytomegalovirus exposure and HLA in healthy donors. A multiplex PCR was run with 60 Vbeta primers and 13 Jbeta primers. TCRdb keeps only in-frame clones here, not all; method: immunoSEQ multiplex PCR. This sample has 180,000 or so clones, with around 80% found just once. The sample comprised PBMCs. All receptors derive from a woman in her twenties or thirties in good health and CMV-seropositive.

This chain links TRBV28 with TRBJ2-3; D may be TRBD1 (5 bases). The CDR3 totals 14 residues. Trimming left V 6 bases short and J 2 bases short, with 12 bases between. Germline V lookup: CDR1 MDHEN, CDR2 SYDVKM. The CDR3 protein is CASRGQGYTDTQYF. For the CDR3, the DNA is TGTGCCAGCAGGGGCCAGGGTTACACAGATACGCAGTATTTT.

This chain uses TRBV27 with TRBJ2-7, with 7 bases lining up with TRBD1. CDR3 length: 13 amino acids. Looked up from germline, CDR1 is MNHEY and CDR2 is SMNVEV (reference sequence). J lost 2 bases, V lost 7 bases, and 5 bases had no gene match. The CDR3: CASKRQGTYEQYF. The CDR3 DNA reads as TGTGCCAGCAAGCGACAGGGAACCTACGAGCAGTACTTC.

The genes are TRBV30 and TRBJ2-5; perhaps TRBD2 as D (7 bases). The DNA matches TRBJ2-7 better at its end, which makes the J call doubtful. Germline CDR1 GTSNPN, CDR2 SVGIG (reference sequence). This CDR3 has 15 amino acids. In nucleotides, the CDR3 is TGTGCCTGGAGTGTACTGGGGGGGGGCGCCTACGAGCAGTACTTC. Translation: CAWSVLGGGAYEQYF.

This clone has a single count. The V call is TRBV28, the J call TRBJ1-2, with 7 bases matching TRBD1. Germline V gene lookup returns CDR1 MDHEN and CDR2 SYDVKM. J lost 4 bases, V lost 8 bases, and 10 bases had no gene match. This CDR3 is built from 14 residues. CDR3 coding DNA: TGTGCCAGCCGAAAAAGGGGGCGGGGCTATGGCTACACCTTC. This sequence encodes CASRKRGRGYGYTF.

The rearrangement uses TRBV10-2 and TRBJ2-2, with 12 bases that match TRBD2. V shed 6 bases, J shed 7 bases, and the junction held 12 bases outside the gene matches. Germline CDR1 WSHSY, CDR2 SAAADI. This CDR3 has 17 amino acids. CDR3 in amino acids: CASSQVPSGGAVGELFF. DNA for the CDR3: TGCGCCAGCAGCCAGGTTCCTAGCGGGGGGGCGGTCGGGGAGCTGTTTTTT.

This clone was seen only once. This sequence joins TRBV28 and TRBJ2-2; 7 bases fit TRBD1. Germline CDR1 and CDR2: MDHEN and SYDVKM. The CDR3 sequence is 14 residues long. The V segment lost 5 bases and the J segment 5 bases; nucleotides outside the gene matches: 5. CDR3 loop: CASSIVQGTGELFF. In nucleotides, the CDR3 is TGTGCCAGCAGTATTGTACAGGGGACCGGGGAGCTGTTTTTT.

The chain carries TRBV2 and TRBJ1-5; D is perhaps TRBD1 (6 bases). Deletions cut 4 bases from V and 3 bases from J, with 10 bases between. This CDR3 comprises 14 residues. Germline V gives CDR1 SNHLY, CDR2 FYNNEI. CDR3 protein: CASSVDRFNQPQHF. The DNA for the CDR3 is TGTGCCAGCAGTGTCGACAGGTTCAATCAGCCCCAGCATTTT.

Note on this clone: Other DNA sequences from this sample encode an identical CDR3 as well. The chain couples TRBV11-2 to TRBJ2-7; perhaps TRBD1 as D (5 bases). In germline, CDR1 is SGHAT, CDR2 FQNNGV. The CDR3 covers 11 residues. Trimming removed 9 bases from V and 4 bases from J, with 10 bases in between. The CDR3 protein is CASAGNYEQYF. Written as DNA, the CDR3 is TGTGCCAGTGCAGGGAATTACGAGCAGTACTTC.

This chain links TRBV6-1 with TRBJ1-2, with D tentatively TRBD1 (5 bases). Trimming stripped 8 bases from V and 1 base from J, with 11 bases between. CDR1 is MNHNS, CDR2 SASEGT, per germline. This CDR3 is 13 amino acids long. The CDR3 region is CASGRGNNYGYTF. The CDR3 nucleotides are TGTGCCAGCGGTCGGGGGAATAACTATGGCTACACCTTC.

This CDR3 reads CASSTRDYTDTQYF. For the CDR3, the DNA is TGTGCCAGCAGCACCCGGGACTACACAGATACGCAGTATTTT. V is TRBV11-3 and J is TRBJ2-3, with TRBD2 identical over 7 bases. Germline assignment: CDR1 SGHNT and CDR2 YENEEA. J gave up 2 bases and V 5 bases, and 4 bases lay outside the gene matches. The CDR3 is made up of 14 amino acids.

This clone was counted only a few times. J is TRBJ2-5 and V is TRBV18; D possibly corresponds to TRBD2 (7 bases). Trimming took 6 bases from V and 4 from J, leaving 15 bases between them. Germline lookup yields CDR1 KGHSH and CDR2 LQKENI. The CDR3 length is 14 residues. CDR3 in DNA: TGTGCCAGCTCCCGAGGGGGGGGCGCAGAGACCCAGTACTTC. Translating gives CASSRGGGAETQYF.

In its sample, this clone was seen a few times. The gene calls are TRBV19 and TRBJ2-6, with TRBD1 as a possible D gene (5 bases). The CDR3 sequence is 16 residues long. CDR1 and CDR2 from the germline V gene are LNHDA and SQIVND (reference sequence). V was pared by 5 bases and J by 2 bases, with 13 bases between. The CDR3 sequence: CASSLGHGTGANVLTF. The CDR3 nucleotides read TGTGCCAGTAGTCTTGGACACGGAACTGGGGCCAACGTCCTGACTTTC.

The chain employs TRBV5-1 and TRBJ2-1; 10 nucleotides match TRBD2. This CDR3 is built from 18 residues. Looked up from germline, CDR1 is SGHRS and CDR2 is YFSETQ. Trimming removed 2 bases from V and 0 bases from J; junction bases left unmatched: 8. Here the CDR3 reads CASSFSVGTSVSYNEQFF. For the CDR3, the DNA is TGCGCCAGCAGCTTTTCCGTCGGGACTAGCGTCTCCTACAATGAGCAGTTCTTC. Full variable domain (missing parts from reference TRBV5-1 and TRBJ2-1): KAGVTQTPRYLIKTRGQQVTLSCSPISGHRSVSWYQQTPGQGLQFLFEYFSETQRNKGNFPGRFSGRQFSNSRSEMNVSTLELGDSALYLCASSFSVGTSVSYNEQFFGPGTRLTVL.

The CDR3 bases are TGTGCCAGCAGTTTATACTTCGGGGGGGCGGGAGAGCAGTACTTC. As protein: CASSLYFGGAGEQYF. The chain joins TRBV28 to TRBJ2-7; 8 bases are shared with TRBD2. With V trimmed by 1 base and J by 7 bases, 9 bases remained unmatched. Looked up from germline, CDR1 is MDHEN and CDR2 is SYDVKM. The CDR3 consists of 15 residues.